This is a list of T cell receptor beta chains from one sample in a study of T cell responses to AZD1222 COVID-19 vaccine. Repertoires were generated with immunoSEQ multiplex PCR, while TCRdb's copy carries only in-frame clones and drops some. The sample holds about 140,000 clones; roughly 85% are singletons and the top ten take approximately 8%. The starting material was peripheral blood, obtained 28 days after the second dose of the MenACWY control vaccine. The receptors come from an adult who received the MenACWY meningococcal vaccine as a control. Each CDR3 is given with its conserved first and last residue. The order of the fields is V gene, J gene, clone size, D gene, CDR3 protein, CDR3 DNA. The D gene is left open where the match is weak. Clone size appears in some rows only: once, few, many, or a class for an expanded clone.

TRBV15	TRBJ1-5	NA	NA	CATSRDGVSNQPQHF	TGTGCCACCAGCAGAGATGGGGTGAGCAATCAGCCCCAGCATTTT
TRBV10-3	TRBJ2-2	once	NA	CAIQRTLNTGELFF	TGTGCCATCCAGAGGACACTGAACACCGGGGAGCTGTTTTTT
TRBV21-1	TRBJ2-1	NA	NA	CAAGLRYNEQFF	TGTGCCGCGGGACTACGTTACAATGAGCAGTTCTTC
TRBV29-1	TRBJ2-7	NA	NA	CSVEMGLGYEQYF	TGCAGCGTTGAAATGGGCCTTGGGTACGAGCAGTACTTC
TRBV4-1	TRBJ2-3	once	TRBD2	CASSQWGLAGGRGTDTQYF	TGCGCCAGCAGCCAGTGGGGGCTAGCGGGGGGCAGGGGAACAGATACGCAGTATTTT
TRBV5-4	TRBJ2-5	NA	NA	CASSRGGLSRSETQYF	TGTGCCAGCAGCCGAGGCGGGCTTAGTCGGTCCGAGACCCAGTACTTC
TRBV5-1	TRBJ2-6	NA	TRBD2	CASTLAGGGANVLTF	TGCGCCAGCACGCTAGCGGGTGGTGGGGCCAACGTCCTGACTTTC
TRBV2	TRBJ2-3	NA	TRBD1	CASSRTGGGNGADTQYF	TGTGCCAGCAGCCGGACAGGGGGAGGTAATGGGGCAGATACGCAGTATTTT
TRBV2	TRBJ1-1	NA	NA	CASNPREGWAFF	TGTGCCAGCAACCCCAGGGAAGGTTGGGCTTTCTTT
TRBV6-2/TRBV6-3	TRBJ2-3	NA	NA	CASSYMGRDTQYF	TGTGCCAGCAGTTATATGGGGAGGGATACGCAGTATTTT
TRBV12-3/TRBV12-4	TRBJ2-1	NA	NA	CASSLKGVGEQFF	TGTGCCAGCAGTTTGAAGGGGGTAGGTGAGCAGTTCTTC
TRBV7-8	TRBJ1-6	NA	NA	CASSLELAGRSPLHF	TGTGCCAGCAGCTTAGAGTTGGCAGGTCGGTCACCCCTCCACTTT
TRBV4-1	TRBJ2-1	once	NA	CASSQDQGRGYNEQFF	TGCGCCAGCAGCCAAGATCAAGGTAGAGGCTACAATGAGCAGTTCTTC
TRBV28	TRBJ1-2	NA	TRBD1	CASSLWTGVNYGYTF	TGTGCCAGCAGTTTATGGACAGGGGTTAACTATGGCTACACCTTC
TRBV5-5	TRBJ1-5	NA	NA	CASSPIVRASNQPQHF	TGTGCCAGCAGCCCCATTGTTCGAGCTAGCAATCAGCCCCAGCATTTT
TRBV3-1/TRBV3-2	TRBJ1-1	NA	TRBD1	CASSRRQGNTEAFF	TGTGCCAGCAGCCGCCGACAGGGGAACACTGAAGCTTTCTTT
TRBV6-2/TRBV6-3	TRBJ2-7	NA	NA	CASSYDESSYEQYF	TGTGCCAGCAGTTACGACGAGTCGTCCTACGAGCAGTACTTC
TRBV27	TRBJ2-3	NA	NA	CASTSFLAGRPTDTQYF	TGTGCCAGCACTTCCTTTTTGGCCGGGCGCCCGACGGATACGCAGTATTTT
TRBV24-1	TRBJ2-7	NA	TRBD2	CATSDFGTSGDEQYF	TGTGCCACCAGTGATTTTGGGACTAGCGGGGATGAGCAGTACTTC
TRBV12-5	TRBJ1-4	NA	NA	CASGLVDTSGGSSNEKLFF	TGTGCTAGTGGTTTGGTAGACACCTCGGGCGGGTCCAGTAATGAAAAACTGTTTTTT
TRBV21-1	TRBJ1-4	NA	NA	CANPRGEKLFF	TGTGCCAACCCTCGGGGGGAAAAACTGTTTTTT
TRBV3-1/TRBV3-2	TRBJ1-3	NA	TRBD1	CASSAGQGGNTIYF	TGTGCCAGCAGCGCGGGACAGGGAGGAAACACCATATATTTT
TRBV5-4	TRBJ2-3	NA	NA	CASSLSTGTVSTDTQYF	TGTGCCAGCAGCCTATCAACCGGGACGGTCAGCACAGATACGCAGTATTTT
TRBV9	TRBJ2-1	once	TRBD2	CASSALAGGPGNEQFF	TGTGCCAGCAGCGCGCTAGCGGGGGGGCCGGGGAATGAGCAGTTCTTC
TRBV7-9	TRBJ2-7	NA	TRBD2	CASGGRGSEQYF	TGTGCGAGCGGGGGCAGGGGAAGCGAGCAGTACTTC
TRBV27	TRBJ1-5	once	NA	CASSRTEGNQPQHF	TGTGCCAGCAGCCGGACCGAGGGCAATCAGCCCCAGCATTTT
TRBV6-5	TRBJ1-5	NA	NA	CASSYEVYGQPQHF	TGTGCCAGCAGTTATGAGGTGTACGGTCAGCCCCAGCATTTT
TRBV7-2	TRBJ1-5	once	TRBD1	CASSLQTGGNQPQHF	TGTGCCAGCAGCTTACAAACAGGGGGCAATCAGCCCCAGCATTTT